Below, 25 T cell receptor beta chains from the same sample are listed, as sequenced in a study of lymphopenia after photon versus proton radiotherapy. TCRdb keeps only in-frame clones here, not all; method: immunoSEQ multiplex PCR. The repertoire holds tens of thousands of clones, with about nine tenths as singletons. The material was peripheral blood, obtained from a patient treated with proton-based radiotherapy. These receptors all stem from a man older than 75 with esophageal cancer.

The V call is TRBV7-2, the J call TRBJ2-1, with 9 bases aligning to TRBD2. The V segment lost 1 base and the J segment 11 bases; nucleotides outside the gene matches: 3. CDR1 and CDR2 (germline): SGHTA, FQGNSA. CDR3 length equals 13 residues. The CDR3 nucleotides read TGTGCCAGCAGCTTAGAAAGCGGGAGGCAGCAGTTCTTC. Protein sequence: CASSLESGRQQFF.

This clone has just one count. The rearrangement links TRBV7-9 to TRBJ2-7; 8 bases fit TRBD1. Trimming cost V 4 bases and J 5 bases; bases outside gene matches: 7. The CDR3 is 14 amino acids. Germline V lookup: CDR1 SEHNR, CDR2 FQNEAQ (reference sequence). The CDR3 DNA follows: TGTGCCAGCAGCTACGACAGGGGCTGGAACGAGCAGTACTTC. Residues: CASSYDRGWNEQYF. Drawing the rest from reference TRBV7-9 and TRBJ2-7, the complete variable domain is DTGVSQNPRHKITKRGQNVTFRCDPISEHNRLYWYRQTLGQGPEFLTYFQNEAQLEKSRLLSDRFSAERPKGSFSTLEIQRTEQGDSAMYLCASSYDRGWNEQYFGPGTRLTVT.

The table lists this clone with a few counts. The chain carries TRBV14 and TRBJ2-1, with TRBD2 as a possible D gene (5 bases). The germline V gene encodes CDR1 SGHDN and CDR2 FVKESK. V lost 0 bases and J 1 base, leaving 16 bases between the germline ends. CDR3 length equals 18 residues. The chain's CDR3 is CASSQDTNLVASYNEQFF. CDR3 DNA: TGTGCCAGCAGCCAAGATACAAATTTAGTAGCGTCCTACAATGAGCAGTTCTTC.

The genes are TRBV19 and TRBJ2-7; D is perhaps TRBD2 (5 bases). Trimming removed 0 bases at V and 0 bases at J, with 6 bases between. CDR1 LNHDA and CDR2 SQIVND come from the germline V gene (reference sequence). The CDR3 is 14 residues long. CDR3 sequence: CASSIDRDSYEQYF. As DNA, the CDR3 is TGTGCCAGTAGTATAGACCGGGACTCCTACGAGCAGTACTTC.

A note on this clone: A read error may account for a junction end that differs from germline. V is TRBV11-3 and J is TRBJ1-1; D unclear. The CDR3 has 13 residues. Per germline, CDR1 SGHNT and CDR2 YENEEA. CDR3: CVSSLEGNTEAFF. CDR3 nucleotides: TGTGTCAGCAGCTTGGAGGGGAACACTGAAGCTTTCTTT. The variable domain in full, with the rest retrieved from reference TRBV11-3 and TRBJ1-1, is EAGVVQSPRYKIIEKKQPVAFWCNPISGHNTLYWYLQNLGQGPELLIRYENEEAVDDSQLPKDRFSAERLKGVDSTLKIQPAELGDSAVYLCVSSLEGNTEAFFGQGTRLTVV.

This chain joins TRBV6-1 and TRBJ2-5, with 8 nucleotides matching TRBD1. The CDR3 is 15 residues long. The V and J ends lost 3 bases and 5 bases, in that order; junction bases with no gene match: 8. In germline, CDR1 is MNHNS, CDR2 SASEGT. In nucleotides, the CDR3 is TGTGCCAGCAGTGAGAACAGGGGGATGTTGGAGACCCAGTACTTC. This encodes CASSENRGMLETQYF.

The CDR3 is CASSIDQQYSNQPQHF. CDR3 nucleotides: TGTGCCAGTAGTATAGATCAACAGTATAGCAATCAGCCCCAGCATTTT. The V gene is TRBV19, the J gene TRBJ1-5, with D unclear. Germline CDR1 LNHDA, CDR2 SQIVND (reference sequence). CDR3 length equals 16 residues. V lost 0 bases and J lost 0, with 9 bases in between.

The chain combines TRBV5-6 with TRBJ2-5, with D uncertain. The CDR3 has 15 amino acids. V lost 0 bases to trimming and J lost 3 bases, with 12 bases between them. CDR1 and CDR2 from the germline V gene are SGHDT and YYEEEE. The CDR3 is CASSLVAERKETQYF. CDR3 bases: TGTGCCAGCAGCTTGGTGGCGGAAAGGAAAGAGACCCAGTACTTC.

Worth noting for this clone: In the same sample, other DNA sequences code for this CDR3. As DNA, the CDR3 is TGCGCCAGCAGCCAAGTAAGACAGGATAATTCACCCCTCCACTTT. Translated: CASSQVRQDNSPLHF. The rearrangement joins TRBV4-3 to TRBJ1-6, with D perhaps matching TRBD1 (6 bases). The germline V and J ends were trimmed by 1 base and 5 bases, with 9 bases remaining between them. The CDR3 runs to 15 residues. Looked up from germline, CDR1 is LGHNA and CDR2 is YSLEER.

This clone is a singleton in its sample. The CDR3 nucleotides are TGTGCCAGCAGCTTCACAGGGGCTTCTGAAGCTTTCTTT. Translated: CASSFTGASEAFF. The chain carries TRBV7-9 and TRBJ1-1, with 7 nucleotides matching TRBD1. CDR1 is SEHNR and CDR2 is FQNEAQ in the germline V gene (reference sequence). This CDR3 is built from 13 residues. After removal of 3 bases from V and 6 bases from J, the junction contained 4 bases not matched to a gene.

The V and J genes are TRBV19 and TRBJ2-1; 7 bases match TRBD2. The V and J ends lost 5 bases and 7 bases, in that order; junction bases with no gene match: 8. The CDR3 is 14 amino acids. Looked up from germline, CDR1 is LNHDA and CDR2 is SQIVND (reference sequence). DNA for the CDR3: TGTGCCAGTAGTGGCCCACTAGCGCAAAATGAGCAGTTCTTC. Its protein is CASSGPLAQNEQFF.

V is TRBV28 and J is TRBJ2-7; D possibly corresponds to TRBD2 (5 bases). The CDR3 loop spans 13 amino acids. Germline values: CDR1 MDHEN, CDR2 SYDVKM. V dropped 4 bases and J dropped 1 base, with 8 bases sitting between them. CDR3 DNA: TGTGCCAGCAGTTCACTAGTTTCCTACGAGCAGTACTTC. It encodes CASSSLVSYEQYF.

V usage is TRBV9 and J usage is TRBJ2-1, with 8 bases aligning to TRBD2. Germline values: CDR1 SGDLS, CDR2 YYNGEE. The CDR3 sequence is 16 residues long. Unmatched junction bases numbered 6, after V lost 0 bases and J lost 4 bases. CDR3 sequence (DNA): TGTGCCAGCAGCGTAGCGGGAGGGCCCCGGTACAATGAGCAGTTCTTC. Protein product: CASSVAGGPRYNEQFF.

V is TRBV2 and J is TRBJ2-7, with 9 bases identical to TRBD2. V lost 8 bases to trimming and J lost 2 bases; unmatched junction nucleotides: 4. This CDR3 has 13 residues. The germline V gene has CDR1 SNHLY and CDR2 FYNNEI. The CDR3 region is CASGLAFTYEQYF. The CDR3, as DNA: TGTGCCAGCGGACTAGCGTTTACCTACGAGCAGTACTTC.

This clone was detected only once. CDR3 DNA: TGTGCCAGCAGCGTAGCCGGGGTCAATGAGCAGTTCTTC. Amino acid sequence: CASSVAGVNEQFF. V and J are TRBV9 and TRBJ2-1; possibly TRBD2 for D (5 bases). Germline V lookup: CDR1 SGDLS, CDR2 YYNGEE. V gave up 0 bases and J gave up 6 bases, with 7 bases separating them. The CDR3 loop spans 13 amino acids.

V gene TRBV4-3 combines with J gene TRBJ1-2, with 11 bases aligning to TRBD1. Losses at the gene ends were 4 bases for V and 1 base for J; bases not matched to a gene: 2. CDR1 is LGHNA and CDR2 is YSLEER in the germline V gene. The CDR3 has 15 amino acids. CDR3 in amino acids: CASSRDRGGNYGYTF. The CDR3 region has the DNA TGCGCCAGCAGCCGGGACAGGGGGGGTAACTATGGCTACACCTTC.

This clone showed up just a few times. The chain is built from TRBV5-6 and TRBJ2-3; possible D gene TRBD1, 6 bases. Germline values: CDR1 SGHDT, CDR2 YYEEEE. CDR3 size: 15 residues. Trimming left V 4 bases short and J 4 bases short, with 16 bases between. This CDR3 reads CASSRGQKVADTQYF. The CDR3 bases are TGTGCCAGCAGCAGAGGACAGAAGGTCGCAGATACGCAGTATTTT.

V and J are TRBV6-5 and TRBJ2-7, with 11 bases identical to TRBD2. The CDR3 has 15 amino acids. V lost 0 bases and J lost 7; bases outside the gene matches: 5. Germline CDR1 and CDR2: MNHEY and SVGAGI. This CDR3 reads CASSYSLAGGWEQYF. The CDR3 DNA is TGTGCCAGCAGTTACTCCCTAGCGGGGGGTTGGGAGCAGTACTTC.

J is TRBJ1-2 and V is TRBV27; D is possibly TRBD1 (5 bases). The CDR3 sequence is 14 residues long. V was trimmed by 0 bases and J by 7 bases, leaving 12 bases between them. Germline loops: CDR1 MNHEY, CDR2 SMNVEV (reference sequence). The CDR3 DNA is TGTGCCAGCAGTTTATCTTACGGGGGTTCTGGCTACACCTTC. Amino acid sequence: CASSLSYGGSGYTF.

The chain is built from TRBV5-6 and TRBJ1-5, with 10 bases lining up with TRBD1. Germline V gives CDR1 SGHDT, CDR2 YYEEEE. The CDR3 spans 16 residues. V lost 0 bases, J lost 7 bases, and 7 bases stayed unmatched. CDR3 sequence: CASSLGQGALLQPQHF. The DNA of the CDR3 is TGTGCCAGCAGCTTGGGACAGGGGGCACTCCTCCAGCCCCAGCATTTT.

About this clone itself: The junction departs from germline at one end; a sequencing error may be responsible. This chain links TRBV4-2 with TRBJ1-2, with 10 bases matching TRBD1. Germline CDR1 reads LGHNA; CDR2 reads YNFKEQ. The CDR3 is made up of 12 amino acids. The CDR3 sequence: CASSQVDRGHSF. CDR3 bases: TGTGCCAGCAGCCAAGTCGACAGGGGGCATTCCTTC.

This clone was seen once. V is TRBV29-1 and J is TRBJ2-1; 7 positions match TRBD2. This CDR3 region has 14 residues. Per germline, CDR1 SQVTM and CDR2 ANQGSEA. The V gene end was trimmed by 7 bases and the J gene end by 2 bases; junction bases not matched to a gene: 8. The CDR3 DNA reads TGCAGCGGCCTCAGCGGGGCCGCCTACAATGAGCAGTTCTTC. This gives the protein CSGLSGAAYNEQFF.

About this clone itself: The junction does not match germline at one end; this may be a read error. This chain joins TRBV11-2 and TRBJ2-2; D not resolved. CDR3 length equals 14 residues. Germline assignment: CDR1 SGHAT and CDR2 FQNNGV. The chain's CDR3 is CASRLDSNTGELFF. CDR3 nucleotides: TGTGCCAGCAGGTTAGATAGCAACACCGGGGAGCTGTTTTTT. The variable domain in full, with the rest retrieved from reference TRBV11-2 and TRBJ2-2, is EAGVAQSPRYKIIEKRQSVAFWCNPISGHATLYWYQQILGQGPKLLIQFQNNGVVDDSQLPKDRFSAERLKGVDSTLKIQPAKLEDSAVYLCASRLDSNTGELFFGEGSRLTVL.

J is TRBJ2-5 and V is TRBV7-3, with 11 bases identical to TRBD1. The CDR3 has 14 residues. Germline V gene data show CDR1 as SGHTA and CDR2 as FQGTGA. V shed 4 bases and J 7 bases; nucleotides not matched to a gene: 5. The CDR3, as DNA: TGTGCCAGCAGCTCGGGACAGGGGGTTGGGACCCAGTACTTC. Protein sequence: CASSSGQGVGTQYF. Full variable domain (missing parts from reference TRBV7-3 and TRBJ2-5): GAGVSQTPSNKVTEKGKYVELRCDPISGHTALYWYRQSLGQGPEFLIYFQGTGAADDSGLPNDRFFAVRPEGSVSTLKIQRTERGDSAVYLCASSSGQGVGTQYFGPGTRLLVL.

J is TRBJ2-1 and V is TRBV7-2; D is unresolved. From germline, CDR1 is SGHTA and CDR2 FQGNSA. Between the trimmed V and J ends, which lost 2 bases and 6 bases, there was a span of 11 bases. The CDR3 length is 14 residues. Here the CDR3 DNA reads TGTGCCAGCAGCTTAATAGTAGGGTCCAATGAGCAGTTCTTC. Encoded protein: CASSLIVGSNEQFF.